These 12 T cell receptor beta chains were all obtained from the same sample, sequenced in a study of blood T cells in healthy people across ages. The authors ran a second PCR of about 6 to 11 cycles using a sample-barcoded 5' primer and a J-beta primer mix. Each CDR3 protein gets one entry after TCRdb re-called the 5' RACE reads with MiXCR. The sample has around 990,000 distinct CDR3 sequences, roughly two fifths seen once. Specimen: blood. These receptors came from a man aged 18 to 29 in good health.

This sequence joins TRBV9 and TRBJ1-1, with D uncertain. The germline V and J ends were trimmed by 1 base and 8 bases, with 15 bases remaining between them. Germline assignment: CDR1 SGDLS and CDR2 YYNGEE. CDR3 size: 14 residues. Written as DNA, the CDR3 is TGTGCCAGCAGCGTAAGATCGCGGGCTTCCGAAGCTTTCTTT. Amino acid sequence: CASSVRSRASEAFF.

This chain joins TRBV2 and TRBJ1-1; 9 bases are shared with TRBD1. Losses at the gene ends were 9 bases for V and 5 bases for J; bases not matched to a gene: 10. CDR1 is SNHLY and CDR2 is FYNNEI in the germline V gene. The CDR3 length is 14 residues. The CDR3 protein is CARITGGGGTEAFF. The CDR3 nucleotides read TGTGCCAGGATAACAGGGGGCGGTGGTACTGAAGCTTTCTTT.

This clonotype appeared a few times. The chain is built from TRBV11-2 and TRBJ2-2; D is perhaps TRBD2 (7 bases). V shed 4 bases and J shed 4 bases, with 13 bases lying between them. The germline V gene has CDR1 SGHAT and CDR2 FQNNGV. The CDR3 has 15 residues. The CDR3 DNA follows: TGTGCCAGCAGCTCCGACGGGGGGCCCACCGGGGAGCTGTTTTTT. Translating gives CASSSDGGPTGELFF.

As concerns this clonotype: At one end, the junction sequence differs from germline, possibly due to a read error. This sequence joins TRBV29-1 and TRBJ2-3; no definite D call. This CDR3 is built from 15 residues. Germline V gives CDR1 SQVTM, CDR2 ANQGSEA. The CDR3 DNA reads TGCGGCGTTGAATGGCGGAGCCTACTGCCAGATACGCAGTATTTT. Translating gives CGVEWRSLLPDTQYF.

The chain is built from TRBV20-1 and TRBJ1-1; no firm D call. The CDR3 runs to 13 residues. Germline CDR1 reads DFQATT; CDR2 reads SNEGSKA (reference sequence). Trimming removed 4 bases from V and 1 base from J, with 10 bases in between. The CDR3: CSAISRSNTEAFF. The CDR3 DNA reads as TGCAGTGCTATAAGTCGGTCGAACACTGAAGCTTTCTTT.

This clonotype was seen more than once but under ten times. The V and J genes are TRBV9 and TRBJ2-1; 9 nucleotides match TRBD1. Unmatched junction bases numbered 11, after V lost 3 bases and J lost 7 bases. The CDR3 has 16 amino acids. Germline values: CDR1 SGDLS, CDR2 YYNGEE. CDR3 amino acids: CASSETDRGWGNEQFF. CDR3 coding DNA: TGTGCCAGCAGCGAGACGGACAGGGGCTGGGGAAATGAGCAGTTCTTC.

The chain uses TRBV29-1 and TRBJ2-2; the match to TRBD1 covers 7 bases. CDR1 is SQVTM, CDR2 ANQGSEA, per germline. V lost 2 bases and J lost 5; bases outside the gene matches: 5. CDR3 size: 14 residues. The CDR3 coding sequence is TGCAGCGTTGAACGGCAGGGGGTAACCGGGGAGCTGTTTTTT. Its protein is CSVERQGVTGELFF.

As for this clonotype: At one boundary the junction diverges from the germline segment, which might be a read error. The CDR3 DNA follows: TGTGTCAGCAGCCAAGACGGACAGGGGCAATATGGCTACACCTTC. Translation gives CVSSQDGQGQYGYTF. The chain links TRBV4-2 to TRBJ1-2, with 9 bases fitting TRBD1. Germline V gives CDR1 LGHNA, CDR2 YNFKEQ. The CDR3 is 15 residues long.

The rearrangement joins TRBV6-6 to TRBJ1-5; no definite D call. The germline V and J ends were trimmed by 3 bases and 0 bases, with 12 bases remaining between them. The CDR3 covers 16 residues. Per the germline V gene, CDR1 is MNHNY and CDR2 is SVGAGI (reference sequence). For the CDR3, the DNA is TGTGCCAGCAGTTATGGATTCCTAGTTAGCAATCAGCCCCAGCATTTT. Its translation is CASSYGFLVSNQPQHF.

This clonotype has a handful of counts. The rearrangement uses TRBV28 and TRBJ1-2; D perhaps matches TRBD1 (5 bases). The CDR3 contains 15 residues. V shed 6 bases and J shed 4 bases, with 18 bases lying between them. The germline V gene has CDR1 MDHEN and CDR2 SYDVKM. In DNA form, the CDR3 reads TGTGCCAGCAGCCAAACGACAGTCTCACCCTATGGCTACACCTTC. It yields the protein CASSQTTVSPYGYTF.

DNA of the CDR3: TGTGCCAGCAGCCCCCCCCTCCGGGACAGGGGTAAGAATGAGCAGTTCTTC. It is translated as CASSPPLRDRGKNEQFF. The chain carries TRBV6-7 and TRBJ2-1; 10 positions agree with TRBD1. TRBV6-7 is reported as an ORF; its role is uncertain. There are 17 residues in the CDR3. The trim removed 6 bases at V and 7 bases at J, leaving 15 bases unmatched.

The CDR3 sequence: CASSLYRKGTEAFF. CDR3 nucleotide sequence: TGCGCCAGCAGCTTGTATCGGAAAGGGACTGAAGCTTTCTTT. This chain joins TRBV5-1 and TRBJ1-1; D gene unclear. Germline V gene lookup returns CDR1 SGHRS and CDR2 YFSETQ. This CDR3 is built from 14 residues. V lost 1 base and J 5 bases, leaving 12 bases between the germline ends.